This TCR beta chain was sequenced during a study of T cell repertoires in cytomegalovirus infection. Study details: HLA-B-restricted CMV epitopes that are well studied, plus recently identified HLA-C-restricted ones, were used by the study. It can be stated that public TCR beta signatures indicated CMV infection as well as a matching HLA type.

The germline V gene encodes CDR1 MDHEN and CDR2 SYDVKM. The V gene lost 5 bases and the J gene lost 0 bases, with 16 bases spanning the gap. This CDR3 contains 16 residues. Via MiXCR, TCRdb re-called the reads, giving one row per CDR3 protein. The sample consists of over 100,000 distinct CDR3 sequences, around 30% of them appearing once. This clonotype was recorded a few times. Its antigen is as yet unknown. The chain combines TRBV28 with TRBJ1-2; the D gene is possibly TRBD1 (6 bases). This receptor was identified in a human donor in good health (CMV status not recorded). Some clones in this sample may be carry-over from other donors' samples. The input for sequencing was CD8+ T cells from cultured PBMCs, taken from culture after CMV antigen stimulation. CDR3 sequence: CASSPPPGGPNYGYTF. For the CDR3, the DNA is TGTGCCAGCAGTCCCCCCCCCGGGGGCCCTAACTATGGCTACACCTTC.